This T cell receptor (beta chain) was recorded in a study of blood T cells in healthy people across ages. V lost 6 bases and J lost 3; bases outside the gene matches: 5. The length of the CDR3 is 14 residues. Germline loops: CDR1 LGHNT, CDR2 FRNRAP. For this clonotype: Its antigen is as yet unknown.

A second 7 to 11 cycle PCR used barcoded and J-beta primers. Unique molecular identifiers of 12 random nucleotides labeled each cDNA. TCRdb reanalysed the 5' RACE reads using MiXCR and keeps one entry per CDR3 protein. In the table there are hundreds of thousands of distinct CDR3 sequences, approximately 40% of which are singletons. Study results and limitations: Calculation of diversity from one million T cells yielded estimates considered to be underestimates.

This chain links TRBV12-5 with TRBJ1-5; 7 bases are shared with TRBD1. The sequenced sample consisted of blood. The clonotype comes from an elderly man in good health. This CDR3 reads CASGLDRDNQPQHF. As DNA, the CDR3 is TGTGCTAGTGGCCTCGACAGGGACAATCAGCCCCAGCATTTT. Variable domain in full (rest from reference TRBV12-5 and TRBJ1-5): DARVTQTPRHKVTEMGQEVTMRCQPILGHNTVFWYRQTMMQGLELLAYFRNRAPLDDSGMPKDRFSAEMPDATLATLKIQPSEPRDSAVYFCASGLDRDNQPQHFGDGTRLSIL.